The 25 T cell receptor beta chains given below trace back to one sample, sequenced in a study of graft-versus-host responses after intestinal transplantation. These TCRs' antigens remain unknown. Generated by immunoSEQ multiplex PCR, the TCRdb table keeps only in-frame clones and is missing some. The sample includes 90,000 to 150,000 clones, 90% to 95% of them seen just once. The sequences come from unstimulated CD8+ T cells sorted from spleen or lymph node cells, collected before intestinal transplant. These receptors originate from a human donor who received an intestinal transplant.

This chain uses TRBV27 with TRBJ2-1; 7 nucleotides line up with TRBD2. V dropped 3 bases and J dropped 4; count of bases not matched to a gene: 6. There are 15 residues in the CDR3. Germline V gives CDR1 MNHEY, CDR2 SMNVEV (reference sequence). DNA for the CDR3: TGTGCCAGCAGTTTTTCGGGGGGTGATTACAATGAGCAGTTCTTC. Translation: CASSFSGGDYNEQFF.

The CDR3: CASINLASRRGSDTQYF. DNA of the CDR3: TGTGCCAGCATCAACCTAGCGTCCCGTAGGGGGTCAGATACGCAGTATTTT. The rearrangement links TRBV2 to TRBJ2-3; D tentatively fits TRBD1 or TRBD2 (6 bases each). The CDR3 sequence is 17 residues long. Trimming removed 7 bases from V and 4 bases from J, with 24 bases in between. Germline CDR1 reads SNHLY; CDR2 reads FYNNEI.

V and J are TRBV4-3 and TRBJ2-7, with D perhaps matching TRBD2 (6 bases). The CDR3 is 15 amino acids. The V end was cut by 4 bases, the J end by 1 base, with 14 bases between. The V gene's germline CDR1 is LGHNA and CDR2 YSLEER. The CDR3 spells CASSRHGTLSYEQYF. Written as DNA, the CDR3 is TGCGCCAGCAGCCGACACGGGACTCTATCCTACGAGCAGTACTTC.

This clone has just a few counts. The chain joins TRBV5-6 to TRBJ1-4, with 8 bases lining up with TRBD1. The CDR3 extends over 14 amino acids. Unmatched junction bases numbered 7, after V lost 4 bases and J lost 8 bases. Per the germline V gene, CDR1 is SGHDT and CDR2 is YYEEEE. CDR3 coding DNA: TGTGCCAGCAGCGACGACAGGGGAAGGGAAAAACTGTTTTTT. Protein sequence: CASSDDRGREKLFF.

The chain couples TRBV19 to TRBJ2-7; D is tentatively TRBD1 or TRBD2 (5 bases each). V was cut by 5 bases and J by 4 bases, with 12 bases left in between. Germline V gene lookup returns CDR1 LNHDA and CDR2 SQIVND (reference sequence). The CDR3 totals 13 residues. Here the CDR3 reads CASSFGARYEQYF. The CDR3 bases are TGTGCCAGTAGTTTCGGGGCGCGGTACGAGCAGTACTTC.

This clone is a singleton in its sample. The V gene is TRBV11-1, the J gene TRBJ2-5; TRBD2 matches at 13 bases. Germline-derived CDR1 and CDR2 are SGHAT and FQDESV (reference sequence). V dropped 1 base and J dropped 11; count of bases not matched to a gene: 13. The CDR3 totals 17 residues. As DNA, the CDR3 is TGTGCCAGCAGCTTAGGACCTCTACTAGCGGGAGGGGTTCATCAGTACTTC. It yields the protein CASSLGPLLAGGVHQYF.

For this clone: Other DNA sequences in the sample encode the same CDR3. The chain carries TRBV9 and TRBJ2-1; D is unresolved. Trimming stripped 0 bases from V and 4 bases from J, with 5 bases between. The length of the CDR3 is 13 residues. Germline assignment: CDR1 SGDLS and CDR2 YYNGEE. In DNA, the CDR3 is TGTGCCAGCAGCGTAGCCGGGTACAATGAGCAGTTCTTC. This codes for CASSVAGYNEQFF.

This chain uses TRBV19 with TRBJ1-2; D gene ambiguous. Germline CDR1 LNHDA, CDR2 SQIVND (reference sequence). The CDR3 length is 13 residues. V was shortened by 5 bases and J by 2 bases, with 9 bases between the two germline ends. CDR3 coding DNA: TGTGCCAGTAGTCCACAGTTAAACTATGGCTACACCTTC. Translation gives CASSPQLNYGYTF.

The chain has TRBV27 and TRBJ2-3; no reliable D call. Germline loops: CDR1 MNHEY, CDR2 SMNVEV (reference sequence). The length of the CDR3 is 15 residues. V lost 4 bases and J lost 0, with 11 bases in between. CDR3: CASSYGVTSTDTQYF. CDR3 in DNA: TGTGCCAGCAGTTACGGCGTGACGAGCACAGATACGCAGTATTTT.

The CDR3 region is CASSRPAGAYNEQFF. The DNA for the CDR3 is TGTGCCAGTAGCCGTCCAGCGGGTGCCTACAATGAGCAGTTCTTC. The chain couples TRBV19 to TRBJ2-1, with a tentative D call TRBD2 (6 bases). The CDR3 consists of 15 residues. V was pared by 6 bases and J by 2 bases, with 14 bases between. From germline, CDR1 is LNHDA and CDR2 SQIVND (reference sequence).

The chain combines TRBV7-3 with TRBJ2-7; the D call may be TRBD1 or TRBD2 (5 bases each). This CDR3 is built from 14 residues. V gave up 5 bases and J gave up 1 base, with 12 bases separating them. Germline lookup yields CDR1 SGHTA and CDR2 FQGTGA. The CDR3 region has the DNA TGTGCCAGCAGCGTATCGGGGCCATCCTACGAGCAGTACTTC. It codes for CASSVSGPSYEQYF.

The chain is built from TRBV15 and TRBJ2-7; TRBD2 might be the D (5 bases). Trimming took 3 bases from V and 6 from J, leaving 12 bases between them. Germline-derived CDR1 and CDR2 are LNHNV and YYDKDF (reference sequence). The CDR3 length is 13 residues. DNA for the CDR3: TGTGCCACCAGCAGCGAGGCAGAGGGCGAGCAGTACTTC. This encodes CATSSEAEGEQYF.

This chain joins TRBV19 and TRBJ2-7; no firm D call. Trimming pared 3 bases from V and 0 bases from J, leaving 9 bases between. The germline CDR1 and CDR2 sequences are LNHDA and SQIVND (reference sequence). This CDR3 contains 14 residues. As DNA, the CDR3 is TGTGCCAGTAGTATGGGCGGATCCTCCTACGAGCAGTACTTC. Its protein product is CASSMGGSSYEQYF. Complete variable domain (other parts from reference TRBV19 and TRBJ2-7): DGGITQSPKYLFRKEGQNVTLSCEQNLNHDAMYWYRQDPGQGLRLIYYSQIVNDFQKGDIAEGYSVSREKKESFPLTVTSAQKNPTAFYLCASSMGGSSYEQYFGPGTRLTVT.

V gene TRBV27 combines with J gene TRBJ2-7; D gene uncertain. The CDR3 has 13 amino acids. V lost 3 bases and J lost 6, with 12 bases in between. Germline CDR1 reads MNHEY; CDR2 reads SMNVEV (reference sequence). CDR3 DNA: TGTGCCAGCAGTTTCCTCCCCTCTCCCGAGCAGTACTTC. Its protein is CASSFLPSPEQYF.

V is TRBV27 and J is TRBJ1-2, with a possible D match to TRBD1 (6 bases). CDR1 is MNHEY and CDR2 is SMNVEV in the germline V gene (reference sequence). CDR3 size: 16 residues. Trimming took 3 bases from V and 4 from J, leaving 18 bases between them. The CDR3 loop reads CASSFFDGQGFYGYTF. The CDR3 DNA is TGTGCCAGCAGTTTTTTCGATGGTCAGGGGTTCTATGGCTACACCTTC.

The chain has TRBV7-2 and TRBJ2-7, with a tentative D call TRBD2 (6 bases). Trimming pared 5 bases from V and 9 bases from J, leaving 23 bases between. The CDR3 has 15 amino acids. CDR1 is SGHTA, CDR2 FQGNSA, per germline. The CDR3, as DNA: TGTGCCAGCAGCCCAGGCGGAGGGGTCGCCGGTCTGCAGTACTTC. Translation gives CASSPGGGVAGLQYF.

J is TRBJ2-7 and V is TRBV7-3; 10 nucleotides line up with TRBD1. V dropped 6 bases and J dropped 7; count of bases not matched to a gene: 9. The CDR3 contains 14 residues. Looked up from germline, CDR1 is SGHTA and CDR2 is FQGTGA. DNA of the CDR3: TGTGCCAGCAGTACGACAGGGGGCGGCCGGGAGCAGTACTTC. Protein product: CASSTTGGGREQYF.

V usage is TRBV6-1 and J usage is TRBJ2-2; 7 bases fit TRBD2. Germline CDR1 and CDR2: MNHNS and SASEGT. V was clipped by 5 bases and J by 6 bases; unmatched bases: 9. This CDR3 is built from 15 residues. The CDR3 loop reads CASSLGLPAAGELFF. In DNA form, the CDR3 reads TGTGCCAGCAGTTTGGGACTACCTGCAGCCGGGGAGCTGTTTTTT.

V gene TRBV19 combines with J gene TRBJ2-1; no reliable D call. Germline CDR1 and CDR2: LNHDA and SQIVND (reference sequence). V lost 7 bases to trimming and J lost 8 bases, with 18 bases between them. This CDR3 contains 14 residues. The CDR3 DNA is TGTGCCAGTACCTATTCCCCAACCAACTATGAGCAGTTCTTC. Translation gives CASTYSPTNYEQFF. Full variable domain (rest looked up from reference TRBV19 and TRBJ2-1): DGGITQSPKYLFRKEGQNVTLSCEQNLNHDAMYWYRQDPGQGLRLIYYSQIVNDFQKGDIAEGYSVSREKKESFPLTVTSAQKNPTAFYLCASTYSPTNYEQFFGPGTRLTVL.

The V gene is TRBV13, the J gene TRBJ2-3; TRBD2 aligns across 9 bases. CDR3 length: 15 amino acids. V shed 4 bases and J 4 bases; nucleotides not matched to a gene: 6. Germline V CDR1 and CDR2: PRHDT, FYEKMQ (reference sequence). The CDR3 nucleotides are TGTGCCAGCAGCTCGCGGGAGGGCCGGGCAGATACGCAGTATTTT. Protein: CASSSREGRADTQYF.

This rearrangement joins TRBV19 to TRBJ2-3, with a possible D match to TRBD1 (6 bases). CDR1 is LNHDA, CDR2 SQIVND, per germline (reference sequence). This CDR3 spans 14 amino acids. V shed 5 bases and J shed 3 bases, with 12 bases lying between them. Here the CDR3 DNA reads TGTGCCAGTAGTTTGGGGGCCGTAACAGATACGCAGTATTTT. Encoded protein: CASSLGAVTDTQYF.

The chain employs TRBV10-3 and TRBJ2-2; TRBD1 might be the D (6 bases). CDR1 is ENHRY, CDR2 SYGVKD, per germline. CDR3 size: 15 residues. V was cut by 8 bases and J by 1 base, with 14 bases left in between. The CDR3 nucleotides read TGTGCCATCTGGACTCCGGGACAGAACACCGGGGAGCTGTTTTTT. As protein: CAIWTPGQNTGELFF.

CDR3 sequence reads: CASSFFLAEYNEQFF. The CDR3 DNA is TGTGCCAGCAGCTTTTTCCTAGCGGAGTACAATGAGCAGTTCTTC. V usage is TRBV7-9 and J usage is TRBJ2-1, with 7 nucleotides matching TRBD2. CDR3 length: 15 amino acids. The J segment lost 4 bases and the V segment lost 3 bases, leaving 6 bases of the junction unmatched. Germline CDR1 SEHNR, CDR2 FQNEAQ (reference sequence).

The chain recombines TRBV27 with TRBJ2-7; TRBD1 is a possible D gene (8 bases). The CDR3 has 16 residues. V was clipped by 6 bases and J by 4 bases, with 22 bases between them. Germline CDR1 and CDR2: MNHEY and SMNVEV (reference sequence). The CDR3 sequence: CASSSIYRGGTYEQYF. Written as DNA, the CDR3 is TGTGCCAGCAGCTCAATATACAGGGGGGGAACGTACGAGCAGTACTTC.

This rearrangement joins TRBV7-9 to TRBJ2-1; 7 bases fit TRBD2. The V gene end was trimmed by 5 bases and the J gene end by 8 bases; junction bases not matched to a gene: 12. The germline V gene has CDR1 SEHNR and CDR2 FQNEAQ (reference sequence). The CDR3 runs to 15 residues. CDR3 DNA sequence: TGTGCCAGCAGCCACTCTAGCGGTGGGGTGCATGAGCAGTTCTTC. Encoded protein: CASSHSSGGVHEQFF. Full variable domain (outside the CDR3, taken from reference TRBV7-9 and TRBJ2-1): DTGVSQNPRHKITKRGQNVTFRCDPISEHNRLYWYRQTLGQGPEFLTYFQNEAQLEKSRLLSDRFSAERPKGSFSTLEIQRTEQGDSAMYLCASSHSSGGVHEQFFGPGTRLTVL.